These T cell receptor beta chains were read from a single sample in a study of cytomegalovirus exposure and HLA in healthy donors. Some clones are missing from TCRdb's copy, which holds only in-frame ones; the method was immunoSEQ multiplex PCR. The data hold 150,000 to 200,000 clones, with about 80% observed a single time. The sequenced material came from PBMCs. The receptor source for this set is a woman aged 40 to 50 in good health and CMV-seronegative. CDR3s include the opening cysteine and the closing phenylalanine or tryptophan. A D gene is named only where the DNA matches it firmly. Size tells how often a clone was seen (once, few, many) or the class of an expanded clone, and some rows leave it out.

v_call,d_call,clone_size,j_call,cdr3_aa,cdr3_nt
TRBV19,NA,NA,TRBJ1-4,CASSIEQVHKEKLFF,TGTGCCAGTAGTATTGAACAGGTTCATAAGGAAAAACTGTTTTTT
TRBV27,TRBD2,few,TRBJ2-3,CASSLAGGPDTQYF,TGTGCCAGCAGTTTGGCGGGAGGGCCAGATACGCAGTATTTT
TRBV19,TRBD2,NA,TRBJ2-1,CASSSTSGRGNEQFF,TGTGCCAGTAGTAGTACTAGCGGGAGGGGCAATGAGCAGTTCTTC
TRBV11-3,NA,NA,TRBJ2-5,CASSPLPEGTQYF,TGTGCCAGCAGCCCCCTGCCTGAGGGGACCCAGTACTTC
TRBV10-3,TRBD1,NA,TRBJ2-1,CAIRQPGQGAHEQFF,TGTGCCATCAGGCAACCGGGACAGGGGGCCCATGAGCAGTTCTTC
TRBV27,NA,once,TRBJ2-1,CASSFVTGAWDNEQFF,TGTGCCAGCAGTTTCGTTACAGGCGCGTGGGACAATGAGCAGTTCTTC
TRBV19,NA,NA,TRBJ2-3,CASNVAGGTDTQYF,TGTGCCAGTAATGTGGCGGGTGGCACAGATACGCAGTATTTT
TRBV6-5,TRBD1,once,TRBJ1-1,CASSPGGDLGTEAFF,TGTGCCAGCAGTCCAGGGGGCGATCTGGGCACTGAAGCTTTCTTT
TRBV2,NA,NA,TRBJ2-2,CASSRGGWNTGELFF,TGTGCCAGCAGTAGAGGGGGTTGGAACACCGGGGAGCTGTTTTTT
TRBV20-1,NA,NA,TRBJ2-7,CSARDTYEQYF,TGCAGTGCTAGAGATACCTACGAGCAGTACTTC
TRBV5-4,TRBD1,NA,TRBJ1-6,CASSPDRERSPLHF,TGTGCCAGCAGCCCGGACAGGGAGAGGTCACCCCTCCACTTT
TRBV19,NA,NA,TRBJ1-1,CASRANTEAFF,TGTGCCAGTAGGGCGAACACTGAAGCTTTCTTT
TRBV29-1,NA,NA,TRBJ2-2,CSVGPQGSNTGELFF,TGCAGCGTTGGGCCACAGGGATCGAACACCGGGGAGCTGTTTTTT
TRBV21-1,NA,NA,TRBJ2-7,CASSKTFAATGIHYEQYF,TGTGCCAGCAGCAAAACCTTCGCTGCAACCGGGATACACTACGAGCAGTACTTC
TRBV19,NA,NA,TRBJ1-2,CASRSGYGYTF,TGTGCCAGTAGATCCGGGTATGGCTACACCTTC
TRBV6-4,TRBD2,few,TRBJ2-1,CASSDSGLAGVNEQFF,TGTGCCAGCAGTGACTCGGGACTAGCGGGAGTCAATGAGCAGTTCTTC
TRBV9,TRBD2,NA,TRBJ2-1,CASSVGGTSGRAIEQFF,TGTGCCAGCAGCGTAGGTGGGACTAGCGGGAGGGCCATTGAGCAGTTCTTC
TRBV9,NA,few,TRBJ1-1,CASSVEPNTEAFF,TGTGCCAGCAGCGTAGAGCCGAACACTGAAGCTTTCTTT
TRBV4-3,NA,NA,TRBJ2-3,CASSQLPSLSTDTQYF,TGCGCCAGCAGCCAACTTCCCTCTCTAAGCACAGATACGCAGTATTTT
TRBV7-3,NA,NA,TRBJ2-1,CASSLKARNEQFF,TGTGCCAGCAGCTTAAAGGCGAGGAATGAGCAGTTCTTC
TRBV30,NA,NA,TRBJ2-5,CAWSGQLQETQYF,TGTGCCTGGAGTGGACAGCTACAAGAGACCCAGTACTTC
TRBV7-9,TRBD1,NA,TRBJ1-1,CSSSLPPRTGLAQKSEAFF,TGTTCCAGCAGCTTACCCCCCCGGACAGGACTTGCCCAAAAGTCTGAAGCTTTCTTT
TRBV28,NA,NA,TRBJ1-4,CASSESGAPNEKLFF,TGTGCCAGCAGCGAATCTGGGGCCCCCAATGAAAAACTGTTTTTT
TRBV9,TRBD2,NA,TRBJ2-1,CASSTTGLAGNEQFF,TGTGCCAGCAGCACGACGGGACTAGCGGGGAATGAGCAGTTCTTC
TRBV6-1,NA,few,TRBJ2-2,CASTQGGTGELFF,TGTGCCAGCACCCAGGGTGGTACCGGGGAGCTGTTTTTT
TRBV7-6,NA,once,TRBJ2-1,CASSLYRTPYNEQFF,TGTGCCAGCAGCTTATATAGAACCCCCTACAATGAGCAGTTCTTC
TRBV21-1,NA,NA,TRBJ1-4,CASDAGVNEKLFF,TGTGCTAGCGACGCAGGGGTTAATGAAAAACTGTTTTTT
TRBV19,NA,NA,TRBJ1-2,CASSPQGIGYGYTF,TGTGCCAGTAGTCCCCAGGGAATAGGGTATGGCTACACCTTC
TRBV18,TRBD2,NA,TRBJ2-1,CASSPGLAGGNEQFF,TGTGCCAGCTCACCAGGACTAGCGGGAGGCAATGAGCAGTTCTTC
TRBV2,TRBD1,NA,TRBJ1-4,CASSEGQGYEKLFF,TGTGCCAGCAGTGAAGGACAGGGGTATGAAAAACTGTTTTTT
TRBV7-3,NA,NA,TRBJ1-2,CASSSSSGNYGYTF,TGTGCCAGCAGCTCTTCCTCGGGAAACTATGGCTACACCTTC
TRBV7-8,NA,NA,TRBJ1-6,CASSLEGVGVRSPLHF,TGTGCCAGCAGCTTAGAGGGTGTCGGGGTAAGATCACCCCTCCACTTT
TRBV29-1,NA,once,TRBJ1-3,CSVGRGSGNTIYF,TGCAGCGTTGGCAGGGGCTCTGGAAACACCATATATTTT
TRBV5-6,NA,NA,TRBJ2-4,CASSLMSGIQYF,TGTGCCAGCAGCTTGATGAGTGGCATTCAGTACTTC
TRBV9,TRBD2,NA,TRBJ2-1,CASSVGGTSGITVQFF,TGTGCCAGCAGCGTAGGTGGAACTAGCGGGATCACGGTGCAGTTCTTC
TRBV9,TRBD1,NA,TRBJ1-3,CASSFQQGADGNTIYF,TGTGCCAGCAGCTTTCAACAGGGGGCGGATGGAAACACCATATATTTT
TRBV11-2,TRBD2,NA,TRBJ2-1,CASNYRQRGLAVYNEQFF,TGTGCCAGCAATTATCGTCAGAGGGGACTAGCGGTCTACAATGAGCAGTTCTTC
TRBV5-4,TRBD2,NA,TRBJ2-6,CASSLDGGLAAYSGANVLTF,TGTGCCAGCAGCTTGGACGGTGGACTAGCGGCCTACTCTGGGGCCAACGTCCTGACTTTC
TRBV6-1,NA,few,TRBJ1-3,CASSDDHQRLSGNTIYF,TGTGCCAGCAGTGACGACCATCAGAGGCTCTCTGGAAACACCATATATTTT
TRBV11-2,TRBD2,NA,TRBJ2-3,CASSWAGLAGGIGTDTQYF,TGTGCCAGCAGCTGGGCTGGGCTAGCGGGAGGCATTGGCACAGATACGCAGTATTTT
TRBV5-6,TRBD1,few,TRBJ2-7,CASSNQGDEQYF,TGTGCCAGCAGCAACCAGGGGGACGAGCAGTACTTC
TRBV30,NA,NA,TRBJ1-5,CAWSSWGSNQPQHF,TGTGCCTGGAGTTCATGGGGCTCGAATCAGCCCCAGCATTTT
TRBV11-1,TRBD1,NA,TRBJ2-3,CASSSDRRKDTQYF,TGTGCCAGCAGCTCGGACAGGAGGAAGGATACGCAGTATTTT
TRBV19,NA,NA,TRBJ1-2,CASHSSGDYGYTF,TGTGCCTCTCACTCCTCCGGGGACTATGGCTACACCTTC
TRBV7-8,TRBD2,NA,TRBJ2-3,CASSLVAGGSLTDTQYF,TGTGCCAGCAGCTTAGTAGCGGGGGGCTCACTCACAGATACGCAGTATTTT
TRBV6-4,NA,once,TRBJ2-3,CASSLSRTDTQYF,TGTGCCAGCAGTCTTTCTAGGACAGATACGCAGTATTTT
TRBV19,TRBD2,NA,TRBJ2-1,CASSIPSSGSLNEQFF,TGTGCCAGTAGTATCCCCAGTAGCGGGAGTTTGAATGAGCAGTTCTTC
TRBV10-3,NA,few,TRBJ1-3,CAISEEGNTIYF,TGTGCCATCAGTGAGGAGGGAAACACCATATATTTT
TRBV9,NA,NA,TRBJ1-6,CASSVQGLNSPLHF,TGTGCCAGCAGCGTTCAAGGACTTAATTCACCCCTCCACTTT
TRBV5-6,NA,NA,TRBJ1-1,CASSREVLMNTEAFF,TGTGCCAGCAGCCGCGAGGTCCTTATGAACACTGAAGCTTTCTTT
TRBV6-5,NA,NA,TRBJ1-2,CASTGRGIYGYTF,TGTGCCAGCACCGGGAGGGGGATCTATGGCTACACCTTC
TRBV7-2,NA,NA,TRBJ1-2,CASSLGQVYGYTF,TGTGCCAGCAGCTTAGGACAGGTCTATGGCTACACCTTC
TRBV6-5,NA,NA,TRBJ1-2,CASSYGQDGYTF,TGTGCCAGCAGTTACGGGCAGGATGGCTACACCTTC
TRBV19,NA,once,TRBJ2-3,CASSIDGGTSTDTQYF,TGTGCCAGTAGTATCGACGGAGGGACTAGCACAGATACGCAGTATTTT
TRBV30,TRBD2,NA,TRBJ2-3,CALLGLAGEADTQYF,TGTGCCCTCTTGGGACTAGCGGGAGAGGCAGATACGCAGTATTTT